The next 21 T cell receptor beta chains were all read from a single sample in a study of cytomegalovirus exposure and HLA in healthy donors. PCR primers comprised 60 Vbeta and 13 Jbeta primers. Profiled with immunoSEQ multiplex PCR; TCRdb holds only in-frame clones, not every one. Found here are around 36,000 clones; the top ten clones hold around 3.2%. Input material: PBMCs. These receptors came from a woman aged 25-40 years in good health and CMV-seropositive.

V is TRBV29-1 and J is TRBJ2-5; 8 nucleotides agree with TRBD2. This CDR3 is 13 amino acids long. Germline assignment: CDR1 SQVTM and CDR2 ANQGSEA. J was trimmed by 5 bases and V by 6 bases; bases with no gene match: 8. The CDR3 reads CSVAVTGGETQYF. CDR3 nucleotides: TGCAGCGTCGCGGTAACGGGGGGGGAGACCCAGTACTTC. The full variable domain, completed using reference TRBV29-1 and TRBJ2-5, is SAVISQKPSRDICQRGTSLTIQCQVDSQVTMMFWYRQQPGQSLTLIATANQGSEATYESGFVIDKFPISRPNLTFSTLTVSNMSPEDSSIYLCSVAVTGGETQYFGPGTRLLVL.

The chain uses TRBV5-5 and TRBJ2-5; TRBD1 is a possible D gene (5 bases). This CDR3 has 13 amino acids. The germline V and J ends were trimmed by 1 base and 2 bases, with 6 bases remaining between them. Germline V gene data show CDR1 as SGHKS and CDR2 as YYEKEE (reference sequence). The CDR3 nucleotides read TGTGCCAGCAGCTTGCCAGGGCAAGAGACCCAGTACTTC. Its translation is CASSLPGQETQYF. The full variable domain, in which reference TRBV5-5 and TRBJ2-5 provide the parts outside the CDR3, is DAGVTQSPTHLIKTRGQQVTLRCSPISGHKSVSWYQQVLGQGPQFIFQYYEKEERGRGNFPDRFSARQFPNYSSELNVNALLLGDSALYLCASSLPGQETQYFGPGTRLLVL.

The V and J genes are TRBV7-8 and TRBJ1-6; D may be TRBD1 (5 bases). The CDR3 runs 12 residues. CDR1 SGHVS and CDR2 FQNEAQ come from the germline V gene. V was pared by 5 bases and J by 13 bases, with 12 bases between. The CDR3, as DNA: TGTGCCAGCAGCCCCCCAAAGGGGCCCCTCCACTTT. This sequence encodes CASSPPKGPLHF.

In DNA form, the CDR3 reads TGTGCCAGCAGCCAGGGACTAGCAGAGACCCAGTACTTC. Translation: CASSQGLAETQYF. The V call is TRBV7-2, the J call TRBJ2-5; 9 positions agree with TRBD2. CDR3 length equals 13 residues. The trim removed 5 bases at V and 4 bases at J, leaving 2 bases unmatched. Germline lookup yields CDR1 SGHTA and CDR2 FQGNSA.

V gene TRBV18 combines with J gene TRBJ2-7; 7 bases match TRBD1. Germline V gene sequence: CDR1 KGHSH, CDR2 LQKENI. With V trimmed by 4 bases and J by 3 bases, 3 bases remained unmatched. This CDR3 region has 13 residues. The CDR3 DNA reads as TGTGCCAGCTCACGAGGACAGGACTACGAGCAGTACTTC. Its protein is CASSRGQDYEQYF.

The gene calls are TRBV5-1 and TRBJ1-1; no definite D call. Germline V gives CDR1 SGHRS, CDR2 YFSETQ. V was pared by 0 bases and J by 7 bases, with 7 bases between. This CDR3 has 12 amino acids. CDR3 nucleotide sequence: TGCGCCAGCAGCTTGGACCTAATTGAAGCTTTCTTT. This gives the protein CASSLDLIEAFF.

The chain links TRBV7-6 to TRBJ2-6; D gene uncertain. The length of the CDR3 is 15 residues. CDR1 is SGHVS and CDR2 is FNYEAQ in the germline V gene. The V end lost 1 base, the J end lost 0 bases, and 4 bases lay between the germline ends. This CDR3 reads CASSLGASGANVLTF. As DNA, the CDR3 is TGTGCCAGCAGCTTAGGGGCCTCTGGGGCCAACGTCCTGACTTTC.

The chain has TRBV29-1 and TRBJ1-1, with 12 bases lining up with TRBD1. Unmatched junction bases numbered 9, after V lost 7 bases and J lost 3 bases. The CDR3 has 15 amino acids. CDR1 is SQVTM, CDR2 ANQGSEA, per germline. The chain's CDR3 is CSASGTGGLDTEAFF. Written as DNA, the CDR3 is TGCAGCGCGTCCGGGACAGGGGGCTTGGACACTGAAGCTTTCTTT.

J is TRBJ1-2 and V is TRBV5-1, with D uncertain. The germline V gene encodes CDR1 SGHRS and CDR2 YFSETQ. The V end lost 0 bases, the J end lost 6 bases, and 9 bases lay between the germline ends. The CDR3 is 13 residues long. The CDR3 bases are TGCGCCAGCAGCTTGGTTGGGGAGAATGGCTACACCTTC. This codes for CASSLVGENGYTF.

The chain employs TRBV5-6 and TRBJ2-5, with 9 bases fitting TRBD2. The CDR3 spans 17 residues. The germline V gene encodes CDR1 SGHDT and CDR2 YYEEEE. Trimming took 4 bases from V and 3 from J; bases not matched to a gene: 13. For the CDR3, the DNA is TGTGCCAGCAGCCCCCGGGGCGTGGCGGGGGGGAAAGAGACCCAGTACTTC. Its translation: CASSPRGVAGGKETQYF.

This chain connects TRBV28 to TRBJ2-7, with 9 bases lining up with TRBD2. This CDR3 has 15 residues. The germline gives CDR1 MDHEN, CDR2 SYDVKM. The V segment lost 6 bases and the J segment 4 bases; nucleotides outside the gene matches: 10. The CDR3 nucleotides read TGTGCCAGCAGCCGTCCCGGGACTAGCTTGTACGAGCAGTACTTC. This translates into CASSRPGTSLYEQYF.

CDR3 residues: CASSKDRGLNYGYTF. In nucleotides, the CDR3 is TGCGCCAGCAGCAAAGACAGGGGGCTTAACTATGGCTACACCTTC. The V gene is TRBV5-1, the J gene TRBJ1-2; TRBD1 aligns across 10 bases. Germline values: CDR1 SGHRS, CDR2 YFSETQ. V lost 4 bases to trimming and J lost 1 base; unmatched junction nucleotides: 4. The CDR3 contains 15 residues.

V and J are TRBV7-9 and TRBJ2-3, with 9 bases fitting TRBD2. This CDR3 is 16 amino acids long. Germline loops: CDR1 SEHNR, CDR2 FQNEAQ (reference sequence). V shed 2 bases and J 2 bases; nucleotides not matched to a gene: 5. The CDR3 nucleotides read TGTGCCAGCAGCTTATATAGCGGGGGTAACACAGATACGCAGTATTTT. Protein: CASSLYSGGNTDTQYF.

The chain employs TRBV5-1 and TRBJ2-7, with D maybe TRBD1 (6 bases). The CDR3 contains 13 residues. V was shortened by 4 bases and J by 6 bases, with 14 bases between the two germline ends. Germline CDR1 is SGHRS and CDR2 is YFSETQ. In DNA form, the CDR3 reads TGCGCCAGCAGCACGGACAGCAAGGGCGAGCAGTACTTC. This translates into CASSTDSKGEQYF.

This chain uses TRBV7-9 with TRBJ2-5; unclear D gene. The V end was cut by 0 bases, the J end by 4 bases, with 6 bases between. Germline V CDR1 and CDR2: SEHNR, FQNEAQ (reference sequence). The CDR3 loop spans 13 amino acids. The CDR3 sequence is CASSLAAVETQYF. The CDR3 nucleotides are TGTGCCAGCAGCTTAGCGGCTGTAGAGACCCAGTACTTC.

The gene calls are TRBV2 and TRBJ1-1; D perhaps matches TRBD1 (5 bases). CDR1 and CDR2 (germline): SNHLY, FYNNEI. Trimming cost V 6 bases and J 4 bases, with 12 bases left between them. This CDR3 region has 13 residues. CDR3 region: CASRGDSGTEAFF. CDR3 coding DNA: TGTGCCAGCAGGGGGGACTCGGGCACTGAAGCTTTCTTT.

J is TRBJ1-1 and V is TRBV6-5, with TRBD1 matching over 7 bases. Germline V lookup: CDR1 MNHEY, CDR2 SVGAGI. V lost 6 bases to trimming and J lost 11 bases; unmatched junction nucleotides: 12. The CDR3 has 13 amino acids. The CDR3 DNA sequence: TGTGCCAGCAGCCGCCCGACAGGGACGCACGCTTTCTTT. Its translation is CASSRPTGTHAFF.

The V call is TRBV4-1, the J call TRBJ2-7, with TRBD2 identical over 7 bases. Germline CDR1 MGHRA, CDR2 YSYEKL. The CDR3 has 17 amino acids. J gave up 0 bases and V 1 base, and 9 bases lay outside the gene matches. The CDR3 region is CASSQVRGGDSSYEQYF. CDR3 nucleotides: TGCGCCAGCAGCCAAGTTCGGGGAGGGGACTCCTCCTACGAGCAGTACTTC.

The genes are TRBV5-4 and TRBJ2-2; no reliable D call. Germline CDR1 reads SGHNT; CDR2 reads YYREEE (reference sequence). The V and J ends lost 1 base and 2 bases respectively, with 15 bases between them. This CDR3 has 17 residues. The CDR3 sequence is CASSLLKLKPNTGELFF. In nucleotides, the CDR3 is TGTGCCAGCAGCTTGCTAAAACTTAAGCCAAACACCGGGGAGCTGTTTTTT.

The gene calls are TRBV19 and TRBJ1-4; TRBD1 might be the D (5 bases). The V end lost 8 bases, the J end lost 5 bases, and 15 bases lay between the germline ends. Germline values: CDR1 LNHDA, CDR2 SQIVND (reference sequence). CDR3 length: 14 residues. The DNA of the CDR3 is TGTGCCAGTGCCGCCGCAGGGCAAAATGAAAAACTGTTTTTT. The encoded protein is CASAAAGQNEKLFF.

The rearrangement joins TRBV9 to TRBJ2-2, with 9 bases lining up with TRBD1. The CDR3 covers 16 residues. V shed 2 bases, J shed 7 bases, and the junction held 9 bases outside the gene matches. Germline V CDR1 and CDR2: SGDLS, YYNGEE. This CDR3 is CASSVGTGTYSGELFF. The CDR3 DNA sequence: TGTGCCAGCAGCGTCGGGACAGGGACTTATAGCGGGGAGCTGTTTTTT. The variable domain in full, with the rest retrieved from reference TRBV9 and TRBJ2-2, is DSGVTQTPKHLITATGQRVTLRCSPRSGDLSVYWYQQSLDQGLQFLIQYYNGEERAKGNILERFSAQQFPDLHSELNLSSLELGDSALYFCASSVGTGTYSGELFFGEGSRLTVL.